These 27 T cell receptor beta chains were all obtained from the same sample, sequenced in a study of T cells after yellow fever vaccination. TCRdb reprocessed the 5' RACE reads via MiXCR and lists one record per CDR3 protein. This table has approximately 550,000 distinct CDR3 sequences, about a fifth appearing once. Sequenced material: PBMCs, taken 15 days after the yellow fever booster vaccination. The receptors derive from a man in his thirties or forties who received the YFV17D yellow fever vaccine.

Ten or more counts support this clonotype. The CDR3 bases are TGTGCCAGCAGCTTAGGCGGGCCGACAGATACGCAGTATTTT. Translated, it gives CASSLGGPTDTQYF. The chain employs TRBV7-2 and TRBJ2-3, with D tentatively TRBD2 (5 bases). Trimming removed 1 base from V and 3 bases from J, with 8 bases in between. CDR3 size: 14 residues. Germline CDR1 is SGHTA and CDR2 is FQGNSA.

This clonotype was counted at least ten times. The chain joins TRBV5-1 to TRBJ2-1; D is perhaps TRBD2 (6 bases). This CDR3 comprises 14 residues. Germline values: CDR1 SGHRS, CDR2 YFSETQ. V was cut by 0 bases and J by 4 bases, with 8 bases left in between. The CDR3 DNA reads TGCGCCAGCAGCTTGGGCGGGATATACAATGAGCAGTTCTTC. Protein product: CASSLGGIYNEQFF.

This clonotype showed up just a few times. This chain uses TRBV20-1 with TRBJ2-1; 9 bases are a match to TRBD2. This CDR3 spans 14 amino acids. CDR1 is DFQATT and CDR2 is SNEGSKA in the germline V gene (reference sequence). J gave up 7 bases and V 5 bases, and 9 bases lay outside the gene matches. The CDR3 is CSAPIAGVRNEQFF. DNA of the CDR3: TGCAGTGCTCCCATAGCGGGAGTCCGAAATGAGCAGTTCTTC.

This clonotype was seen at least ten times. The V and J genes are TRBV5-1 and TRBJ2-7, with D unresolved. This CDR3 spans 14 amino acids. CDR1 and CDR2 from the germline V gene are SGHRS and YFSETQ. Trimming left V 4 bases short and J 6 bases short, with 17 bases between. The DNA for the CDR3 is TGCGCCAGCAGCCCGGAAGTAGGATCGTCCGAGCAGTACTTC. Its translation: CASSPEVGSSEQYF.

The table lists this clonotype with a few counts. The gene calls are TRBV15 and TRBJ2-2; TRBD2 aligns across 8 bases. CDR1 is LNHNV and CDR2 is YYDKDF in the germline V gene (reference sequence). This CDR3 has 15 residues. V trimming: 1 base; J trimming: 4 bases; junction bases outside the gene matches: 2. The CDR3, as DNA: TGTGCCACCAGCAGAGTTGCGGGAGGCACCGGGGAGCTGTTTTTT. It specifies CATSRVAGGTGELFF.

This clonotype has a handful of counts. J is TRBJ2-7 and V is TRBV12-3 or TRBV12-4; no clear D gene. The CDR3 consists of 12 residues. Deletions cut 3 bases from V and 6 bases from J, with 9 bases between. The CDR3 reads CASSLTDREQYF. The DNA of the CDR3 is TGTGCCAGCAGTTTGACGGATCGCGAGCAGTACTTC.

This clonotype was observed a handful of times. The CDR3 nucleotides read TGTGCCATCAGTGACCAGCGGGAGTACGAGCAGTACTTC. Translated: CAISDQREYEQYF. This chain connects TRBV10-3 to TRBJ2-7; 8 positions agree with TRBD2. CDR1 and CDR2 (germline): ENHRY, SYGVKD. V was pared by 3 bases and J by 4 bases, with 2 bases of the junction left unmatched. CDR3 length equals 13 residues.

This clonotype was observed a few times. The rearrangement links TRBV6-2 or TRBV6-3 to TRBJ2-2; 9 nucleotides agree with TRBD2. J was trimmed by 4 bases and V by 4 bases; bases with no gene match: 10. The V gene's germline CDR1 is MNHEY and CDR2 SVGEGT. This CDR3 is built from 17 residues. The CDR3 protein is CASSSQRGLASTGELFF. CDR3 nucleotide sequence: TGTGCCAGCAGTTCGCAGCGAGGACTAGCGAGCACCGGGGAGCTGTTTTTT.

The chain employs TRBV12-3 or TRBV12-4 and TRBJ2-1; either TRBD1 or TRBD2 may fit D (5 bases each). This CDR3 region has 11 residues. V lost 5 bases, J lost 10 bases, and 9 bases lay in between. CDR3 nucleotides: TGTGCCAGCAGTACGGGGCGGGAGCAGTTCTTC. This gives the protein CASSTGREQFF.

This clonotype has a handful of counts. The chain links TRBV7-8 to TRBJ2-5, with TRBD2 matching 7 bases. Trimming at V came to 10 bases and at J to 4 bases, leaving 15 bases not matched to a gene. The CDR3 runs to 15 residues. The germline V gene has CDR1 SGHVS and CDR2 FQNEAQ. The CDR3 DNA is TGTGCCACCGCGGGGGTGTCGTCCCTTGCAGAGACCCAGTACTTC. Protein product: CATAGVSSLAETQYF.

This clonotype was recorded a few times. The chain is built from TRBV4-3 and TRBJ1-5; D is uncertain. V was clipped by 0 bases and J by 4 bases, with 7 bases between them. The germline gives CDR1 LGHNA, CDR2 YSLEER. The CDR3 has 14 amino acids. The CDR3 sequence is CASSQEGGNQPQHF. The CDR3 nucleotides are TGCGCCAGCAGCCAAGAAGGAGGTAATCAGCCCCAGCATTTT.

This clonotype occurred a few times. The chain carries TRBV5-1 and TRBJ2-7; TRBD2 matches at 14 bases. The length of the CDR3 is 16 residues. Trimming removed 3 bases from V and 2 bases from J; junction bases left unmatched: 4. Per the germline V gene, CDR1 is SGHRS and CDR2 is YFSETQ. CDR3 bases: TGCGCCAGCAGCTCCCTGACTAGCGGGAGGGCCTACGAGCAGTACTTC. Protein sequence: CASSSLTSGRAYEQYF.

This clonotype turned up a few times. The V gene is TRBV27, the J gene TRBJ2-3; D may match TRBD1 or TRBD2 (6 bases each). This CDR3 spans 15 amino acids. V was trimmed by 5 bases and J by 1 base, leaving 13 bases between them. Germline V gives CDR1 MNHEY, CDR2 SMNVEV (reference sequence). CDR3 sequence (DNA): TGTGCCAGCAGTCTCCCCGGGGGCCGCACAGATACGCAGTATTTT. It encodes CASSLPGGRTDTQYF.

This clonotype was observed a handful of times. The CDR3 spells CASSREGNTIYF. In nucleotides, the CDR3 is TGTGCCAGCAGTCGGGAGGGAAACACCATATATTTT. This chain joins TRBV12-3 or TRBV12-4 and TRBJ1-3; D unclear. The germline V and J ends were trimmed by 5 bases and 4 bases, with 6 bases remaining between them. The CDR3 has 12 residues.

V gene TRBV28 combines with J gene TRBJ2-3; the D call may be TRBD1 or TRBD2 (5 bases each). This CDR3 has 15 amino acids. Germline values: CDR1 MDHEN, CDR2 SYDVKM. Trimming left V 7 bases short and J 6 bases short, with 20 bases between. In nucleotides, the CDR3 is TGTGCCAGCACCCTCCCCGGGGCCAAGAGGGATACGCAGTATTTT. This gives the protein CASTLPGAKRDTQYF.

A few counts support this clonotype. V gene TRBV20-1 combines with J gene TRBJ2-1; a weak D match, TRBD2 (5 bases). The CDR3 has 14 amino acids. Germline loops: CDR1 DFQATT, CDR2 SNEGSKA (reference sequence). Deletions cut 3 bases from V and 8 bases from J, with 17 bases between. The CDR3 nucleotides are TGCAGTGCTAGTATGAGCGGAGGAGAGGATGAGCAGTTCTTC. Encoded protein: CSASMSGGEDEQFF.

This clonotype was seen a few times. This sequence joins TRBV29-1 and TRBJ2-2; a weak D match, TRBD2 (6 bases). Trimming left V 1 base short and J 4 bases short, with 13 bases between. Germline V gene lookup returns CDR1 SQVTM and CDR2 ANQGSEA. This CDR3 contains 15 residues. The CDR3 protein is CSVEGRGRGTGELFF. The CDR3 DNA reads TGCAGCGTTGAAGGGCGGGGTCGGGGCACCGGGGAGCTGTTTTTT.

In its sample, this clonotype was seen a few times. The CDR3 loop is CASSRGGSGENIQYF. CDR3 bases: TGTGCCAGTAGCCGTGGGGGATCTGGTGAAAACATTCAGTACTTC. V and J are TRBV19 and TRBJ2-4; D could derive from TRBD1 or TRBD2 (5 bases each). V was cut by 6 bases and J by 5 bases, with 17 bases left in between. Germline V gene lookup returns CDR1 LNHDA and CDR2 SQIVND (reference sequence). This CDR3 is built from 15 residues. Drawing the rest from reference TRBV19 and TRBJ2-4, the complete variable domain is DGGITQSPKYLFRKEGQNVTLSCEQNLNHDAMYWYRQDPGQGLRLIYYSQIVNDFQKGDIAEGYSVSREKKESFPLTVTSAQKNPTAFYLCASSRGGSGENIQYFGAGTRLSVL.

The CDR3 region is CASSVGTFHEQYF. CDR3 DNA: TGTGCCAGCAGCGTAGGGACCTTCCACGAGCAGTACTTC. V gene TRBV9 combines with J gene TRBJ2-7; the D is unclear. Germline V gene lookup returns CDR1 SGDLS and CDR2 YYNGEE. V was trimmed by 0 bases and J by 5 bases, leaving 9 bases between them. The CDR3 consists of 13 residues.

The chain is built from TRBV7-2 and TRBJ2-1; TRBD2 might be the D (6 bases). This CDR3 has 14 residues. Germline V gene data show CDR1 as SGHTA and CDR2 as FQGNSA. Trimming shortened V by 4 bases and J by 16 bases, and 23 bases separated the two germline ends. CDR3 nucleotides: TGTGCCAGCAGCTGGTTTCCCGGGGTAAGGGGAGGCTTCTTC. This encodes CASSWFPGVRGGFF.

The chain has TRBV20-1 and TRBJ2-3; D possibly corresponds to TRBD2 (6 bases). The CDR3 extends over 13 amino acids. Germline lookup yields CDR1 DFQATT and CDR2 SNEGSKA (reference sequence). V lost 6 bases, J lost 1 base, and 11 bases lay in between. CDR3 loop: CSAGSGGTDTQYF. The CDR3 bases are TGCAGTGCCGGTAGCGGAGGCACAGATACGCAGTATTTT.

In this sample, this clonotype turned up many times. The DNA for the CDR3 is TGTGCCAGTAGCGGGCATAGGTACAATGAGCAGTTCTTC. It codes for CASSGHRYNEQFF. This sequence joins TRBV19 and TRBJ2-1; no clear D. Per germline, CDR1 LNHDA and CDR2 SQIVND (reference sequence). The length of the CDR3 is 13 residues. Trimming took 6 bases from V and 4 from J, leaving 10 bases between them.

In its sample, this clonotype was seen a few times. Here the CDR3 DNA reads TGTGCCAGCTCACCGGCTAGCGGGAAATACAATGAGCAGTTCTTC. Its translation: CASSPASGKYNEQFF. V is TRBV18 and J is TRBJ2-1, with TRBD2 identical over 9 bases. V lost 3 bases and J lost 4; bases outside the gene matches: 4. The CDR3 length is 15 residues. CDR1 KGHSH and CDR2 LQKENI come from the germline V gene.

This clonotype was counted between two and nine times. This rearrangement joins TRBV2 to TRBJ2-2, with TRBD1 matching 9 bases. CDR1 and CDR2 (germline): SNHLY, FYNNEI. The trim removed 8 bases at V and 1 base at J, leaving 5 bases unmatched. The CDR3 runs 15 residues. CDR3 in amino acids: CASSEGQGNTGELFF. CDR3 nucleotide sequence: TGTGCCAGCTCTGAGGGACAGGGGAACACCGGGGAGCTGTTTTTT.

V is TRBV5-1 and J is TRBJ2-1; 8 bases match TRBD2. J gave up 0 bases and V 6 bases, and 11 bases lay outside the gene matches. CDR1 and CDR2 from the germline V gene are SGHRS and YFSETQ. CDR3 length: 17 residues. The CDR3 sequence is CASKGLAGRSSYNEQFF. The DNA of the CDR3 is TGCGCCAGCAAAGGGCTAGCGGGCCGTAGCTCCTACAATGAGCAGTTCTTC.

V is TRBV7-2 and J is TRBJ2-2; D not certain. The CDR3 covers 14 residues. Germline CDR1 SGHTA, CDR2 FQGNSA. V dropped 5 bases and J dropped 6 bases, with 13 bases sitting between them. The CDR3 nucleotides read TGTGCCAGCAGCCTAGACTTGGTGGCCGGGGAGCTGTTTTTT. This translates into CASSLDLVAGELFF. The full variable domain, in which reference TRBV7-2 and TRBJ2-2 provide the parts outside the CDR3, is GAGVSQSPSNKVTEKGKDVELRCDPISGHTALYWYRQSLGQGLEFLIYFQGNSAPDKSGLPSDRFSAERTGGSVSTLTIQRTQQEDSAVYLCASSLDLVAGELFFGEGSRLTVL.

The rearrangement links TRBV5-1 to TRBJ2-3; D is tentatively TRBD1 or TRBD2 (5 bases each). The V gene lost 4 bases and the J gene lost 2 bases, with 14 bases spanning the gap. The germline gives CDR1 SGHRS, CDR2 YFSETQ. The CDR3 extends over 15 amino acids. CDR3 in DNA: TGCGCCAGCAGCGACCGGGGACCCCCCACAGATACGCAGTATTTT. Translated, it gives CASSDRGPPTDTQYF.